This TCR beta chain was captured by sequencing in a study of cytomegalovirus exposure and HLA in healthy donors. There are 15 residues in the CDR3. Germline trimming cut 1 base from V and 4 bases from J; bases unmatched to any gene: 4. The germline CDR1 and CDR2 sequences are LNHDA and SQIVND (reference sequence). The PCR was carried out with 60 Vbeta primers and 13 Jbeta primers. The assay was immunoSEQ multiplex PCR, and TCRdb's table has in-frame clones only and misses some. The profile shows roughly 120,000 clones, roughly 66% of them singletons. This TCR was sampled from a man in his fifties or sixties in good health and CMV-seropositive. J is TRBJ2-4 and V is TRBV19, with 7 bases fitting TRBD1. The source material was PBMCs. The CDR3 here is CASSIVGTEKNIQYF. The CDR3 bases are TGTGCCAGTAGTATAGTTGGGACAGAGAAAAACATTCAGTACTTC.